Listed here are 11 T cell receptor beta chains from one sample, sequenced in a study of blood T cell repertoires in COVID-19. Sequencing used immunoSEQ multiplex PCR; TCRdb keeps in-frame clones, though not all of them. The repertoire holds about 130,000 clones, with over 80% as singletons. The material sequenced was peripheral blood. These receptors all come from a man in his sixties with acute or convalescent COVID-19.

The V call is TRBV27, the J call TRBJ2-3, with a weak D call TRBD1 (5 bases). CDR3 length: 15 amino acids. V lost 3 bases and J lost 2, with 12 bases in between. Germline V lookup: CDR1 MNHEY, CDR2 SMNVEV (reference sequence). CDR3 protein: CASSLTDPSTDTQYF. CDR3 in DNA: TGTGCCAGCAGTTTGACAGATCCCTCCACAGATACGCAGTATTTT.

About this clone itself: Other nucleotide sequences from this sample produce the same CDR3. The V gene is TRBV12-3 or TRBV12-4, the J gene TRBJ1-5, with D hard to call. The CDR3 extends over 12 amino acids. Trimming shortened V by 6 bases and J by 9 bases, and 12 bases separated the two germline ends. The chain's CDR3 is CASRRAVGPQHF. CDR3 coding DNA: TGTGCCAGCAGGCGGGCCGTGGGGCCCCAGCATTTT.

The CDR3 DNA is TGCGCCAGCAGCTTAGTCTCAGGGGATGGCTACACCTTC. Amino acid sequence: CASSLVSGDGYTF. The rearrangement joins TRBV5-1 to TRBJ1-2; a possible D gene is TRBD1 (6 bases). This CDR3 contains 13 residues. Trimming took 2 bases from V and 6 from J, leaving 11 bases between them. Germline CDR1 reads SGHRS; CDR2 reads YFSETQ.

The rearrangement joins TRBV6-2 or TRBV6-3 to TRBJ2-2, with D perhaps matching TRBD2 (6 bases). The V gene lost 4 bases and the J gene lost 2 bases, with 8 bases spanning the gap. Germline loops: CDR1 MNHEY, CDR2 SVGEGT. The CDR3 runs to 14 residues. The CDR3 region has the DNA TGTGCCAGCAGTTGGACTATAAACACCGGGGAGCTGTTTTTT. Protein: CASSWTINTGELFF.

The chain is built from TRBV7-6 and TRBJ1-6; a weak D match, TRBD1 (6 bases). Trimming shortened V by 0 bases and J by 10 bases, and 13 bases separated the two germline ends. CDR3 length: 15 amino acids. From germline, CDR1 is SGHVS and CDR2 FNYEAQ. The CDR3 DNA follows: TGTGCCAGCAGCTTAGCAGCAGGGGCCGGATCACCCCTCCACTTT. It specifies CASSLAAGAGSPLHF.

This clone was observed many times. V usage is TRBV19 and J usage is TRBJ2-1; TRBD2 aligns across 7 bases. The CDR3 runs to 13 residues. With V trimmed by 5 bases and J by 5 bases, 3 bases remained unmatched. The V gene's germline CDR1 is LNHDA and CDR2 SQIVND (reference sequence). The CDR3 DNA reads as TGTGCCAGTAGTGAGACTAGCAACAATGAGCAGTTCTTC. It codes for CASSETSNNEQFF. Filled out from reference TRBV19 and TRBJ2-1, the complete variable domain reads DGGITQSPKYLFRKEGQNVTLSCEQNLNHDAMYWYRQDPGQGLRLIYYSQIVNDFQKGDIAEGYSVSREKKESFPLTVTSAQKNPTAFYLCASSETSNNEQFFGPGTRLTVL.

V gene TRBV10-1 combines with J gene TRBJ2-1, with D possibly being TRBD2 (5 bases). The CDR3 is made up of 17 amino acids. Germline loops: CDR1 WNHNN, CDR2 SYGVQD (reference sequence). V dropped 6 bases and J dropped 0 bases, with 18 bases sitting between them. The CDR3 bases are TGCGCCAGCAGCAGAGCCGGAGCGGATAGCTCCTACAATGAGCAGTTCTTC. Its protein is CASSRAGADSSYNEQFF.

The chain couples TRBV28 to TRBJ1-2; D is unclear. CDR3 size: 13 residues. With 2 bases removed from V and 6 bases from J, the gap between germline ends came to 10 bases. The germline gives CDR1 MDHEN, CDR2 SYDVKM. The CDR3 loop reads CASSLAHSDGYTF. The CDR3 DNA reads TGTGCCAGCAGTTTAGCTCACTCGGATGGCTACACCTTC.

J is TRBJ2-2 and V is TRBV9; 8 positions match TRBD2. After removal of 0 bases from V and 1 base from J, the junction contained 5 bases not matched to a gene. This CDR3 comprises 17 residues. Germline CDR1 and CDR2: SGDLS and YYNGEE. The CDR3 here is CASSVAPAGGNTGELFF. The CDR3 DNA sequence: TGTGCCAGCAGCGTAGCTCCGGCGGGAGGGAACACCGGGGAGCTGTTTTTT.

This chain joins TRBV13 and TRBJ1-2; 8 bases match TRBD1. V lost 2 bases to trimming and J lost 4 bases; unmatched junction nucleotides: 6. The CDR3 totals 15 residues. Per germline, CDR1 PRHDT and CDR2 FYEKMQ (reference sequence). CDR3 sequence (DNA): TGTGCCAGCAGCTTAAGGACAGGGCTTGCCTATGGCTACACCTTC. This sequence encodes CASSLRTGLAYGYTF.

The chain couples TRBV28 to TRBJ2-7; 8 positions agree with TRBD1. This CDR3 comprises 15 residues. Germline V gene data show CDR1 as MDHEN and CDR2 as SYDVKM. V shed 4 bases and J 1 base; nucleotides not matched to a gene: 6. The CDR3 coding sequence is TGTGCCAGCAGTTCCCAGGGGGACAGGTCCTACGAGCAGTACTTC. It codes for CASSSQGDRSYEQYF.